This entry concerns a single TCR beta chain. Its antigen is still unknown. Since all of the isolated RNA was reverse transcribed, expressed TCRB transcripts were what got sequenced. Produced via immunoSEQ multiplex PCR; TCRdb's table is partial and in-frame only. The table includes about 160,000 clones, over 9% detected once. This sample was included in a study of beta chain features in type 1 diabetes. Looking at the study overall: Age and gender were similar between patients and healthy donors, as were cell yields.

General study findings and limits: At VDJ recombination sites, type 1 diabetes patients had fewer insertions and more deleted nucleotides. For Type 1 diabetes patients, all four CD4+ subsets carried TCRB CDR3s that were moderately but significantly shorter. Among patients, naive, central memory and Treg TCRB repertoires appeared more similar than among healthy donors.

The CDR3 length is 15 residues. Looked up from germline, CDR1 is SGDLS and CDR2 is YYNGEE. V was shortened by 0 bases and J by 4 bases, with 11 bases between the two germline ends. This TCR derives from a man aged 25-40 years with type 1 diabetes. The sample comprised central memory CD4+ T cells from blood. The rearrangement joins TRBV9 to TRBJ1-5; D remains ambiguous. CDR3 region: CASSVGVGGNQPQHF. The DNA for the CDR3 is TGTGCCAGCAGCGTAGGTGTAGGCGGTAATCAGCCCCAGCATTTT.